This T cell receptor beta chain was identified in a study of human T cells and chemical hapten exposure. Study-level points and caveats: Relative to controls, expanded TCRs formed significantly more large CDR3 similarity clusters.

Concerning this clonotype: Antigen specificity is unknown.

Time point defined: pre-sensitization, week 0. Documented treatment: therapeutic diphenylcyclopropenone sensitization with weekly scalp DPC. Total RNA extraction was carried out from unfractionated whole blood. What the library attached to individual cDNA molecules were unique molecular identifiers. A single record per CDR3 protein comes from TCRdb applying MiXCR to the RACE reads. The repertoire holds roughly 250,000 distinct CDR3 sequences, with about 9% as singletons. The CDR3 loop spans 14 amino acids. The germline CDR1 and CDR2 sequences are SGHTA and FQGNSA. The ends were cut back, 5 bases at V and 6 bases at J, with 15 bases in the middle.

The sample was whole blood, taken in connection with sensitization to the hapten diphenylcyclopropenone (DPC). The clonotype originates from a woman aged 40 to 50 with alopecia areata. Some clones in this sample may be carry-over from other donors' samples. The chain employs TRBV7-2 and TRBJ2-3; D might be TRBD2 (5 bases). The CDR3 here is CASSPPASRDTQYF. CDR3 DNA: TGTGCCAGCAGCCCGCCGGCTAGCAGGGATACGCAGTATTTT.